This T cell receptor beta chain was captured in a study of Ad26.COV2.S vaccination and SARS-CoV-2 variants. Study details: Intramuscular Ad26.COV2.S at 5x10^10 or 1x10^11 viral particles.

Treatment reported: approximately 18 received Ad26.COV2.S at low or high dose, single or two shots; 5 received placebo; per-sample allocation not given. Samples came from day 63 after the first vaccine or placebo injection. The V gene end was trimmed by 3 bases and the J gene end by 0 bases; junction bases not matched to a gene: 7. This CDR3 comprises 18 residues. The germline gives CDR1 SGDLS, CDR2 YYNGEE. A note on this clone: The antigen is undetermined.

Some clones are missing from TCRdb's copy, which holds only in-frame ones; the method was immunoSEQ multiplex PCR. The repertoire has 400,000 to 450,000 clones, about 92% of them found once; the top ten carry around 1.7%. Study results and limitations: The study found similar non-spike TCR breadth in vaccine and placebo recipients.

The J gene is TRBJ2-3, the V gene TRBV9, with 13 nucleotides matching TRBD2. The sequencing used peripheral blood, collected in a trial of Ad26.COV2.S vaccine versus placebo. This receptor was taken from a person between 18 and 65 years old who received the Ad26.COV2.S COVID-19 vaccine or a placebo. CDR3 bases: TGTGCCAGCAGCGACCGACTAGCGGGGGGCTCTAGCACAGATACGCAGTATTTT. It is translated as CASSDRLAGGSSTDTQYF.